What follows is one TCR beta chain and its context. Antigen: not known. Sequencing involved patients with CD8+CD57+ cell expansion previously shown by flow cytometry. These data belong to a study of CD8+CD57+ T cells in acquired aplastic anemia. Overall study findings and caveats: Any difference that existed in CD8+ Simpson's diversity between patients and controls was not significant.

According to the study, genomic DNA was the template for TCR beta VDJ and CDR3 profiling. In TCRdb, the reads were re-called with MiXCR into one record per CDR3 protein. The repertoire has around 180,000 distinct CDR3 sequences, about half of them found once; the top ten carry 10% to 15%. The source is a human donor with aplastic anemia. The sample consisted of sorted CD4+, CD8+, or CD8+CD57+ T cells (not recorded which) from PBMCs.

The CDR3 DNA reads as TGCGCCAGCAGCGCCGCCGGGACAGGGGGCGGGAATGAGCAGTTCTTC. This translates into CASSAAGTGGGNEQFF. V gene TRBV5-1 combines with J gene TRBJ2-1; TRBD1 matches 12 bases. The CDR3 covers 16 residues. Unmatched junction bases numbered 9, after V lost 4 bases and J lost 7 bases. CDR1 and CDR2 (germline): SGHRS, YFSETQ.